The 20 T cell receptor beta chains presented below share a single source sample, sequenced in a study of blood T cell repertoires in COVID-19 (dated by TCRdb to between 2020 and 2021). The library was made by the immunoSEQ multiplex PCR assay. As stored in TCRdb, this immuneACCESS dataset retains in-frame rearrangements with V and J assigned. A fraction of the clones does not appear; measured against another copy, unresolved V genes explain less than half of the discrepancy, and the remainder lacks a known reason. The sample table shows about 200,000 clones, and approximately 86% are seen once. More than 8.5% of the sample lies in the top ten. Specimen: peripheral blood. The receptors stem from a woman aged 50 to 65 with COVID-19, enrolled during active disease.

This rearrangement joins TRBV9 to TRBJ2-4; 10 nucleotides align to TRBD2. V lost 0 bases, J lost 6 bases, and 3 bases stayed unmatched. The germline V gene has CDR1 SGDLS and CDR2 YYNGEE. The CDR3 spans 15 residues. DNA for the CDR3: TGTGCCAGCAGCGTAGGGGCTAGCGGGGGAAACATTCAGTACTTC. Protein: CASSVGASGGNIQYF.

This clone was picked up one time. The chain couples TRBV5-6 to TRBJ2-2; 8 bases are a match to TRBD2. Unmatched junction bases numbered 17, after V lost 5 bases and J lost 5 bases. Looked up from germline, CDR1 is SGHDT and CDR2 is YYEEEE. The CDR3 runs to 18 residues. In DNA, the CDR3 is TGTGCCAGCAGTCGGGGACGGCGGGGGGCCCTTTGGACCGGGGAGCTGTTTTTT. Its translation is CASSRGRRGALWTGELFF.

CDR3 loop: CAGGIAKNIQYF. The DNA for the CDR3 is TGTGCGGGAGGTATAGCCAAAAACATTCAGTACTTC. V is TRBV2 and J is TRBJ2-4, with a weak D call TRBD2 (6 bases). Per germline, CDR1 SNHLY and CDR2 FYNNEI. CDR3 size: 12 residues.

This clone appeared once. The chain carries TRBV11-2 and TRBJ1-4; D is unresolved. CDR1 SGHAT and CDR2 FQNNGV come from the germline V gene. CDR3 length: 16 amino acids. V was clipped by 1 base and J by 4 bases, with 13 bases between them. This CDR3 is CASSLGSAPVNEKLFF. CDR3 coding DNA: TGTGCCAGCAGCTTAGGAAGCGCGCCGGTTAATGAAAAACTGTTTTTT.

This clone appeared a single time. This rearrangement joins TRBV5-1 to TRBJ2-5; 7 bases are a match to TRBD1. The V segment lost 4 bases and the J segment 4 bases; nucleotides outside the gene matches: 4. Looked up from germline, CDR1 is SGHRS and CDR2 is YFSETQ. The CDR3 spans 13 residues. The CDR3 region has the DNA TGCGCCAGCAGCGAACAGGGGAGAGAGACCCAGTACTTC. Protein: CASSEQGRETQYF. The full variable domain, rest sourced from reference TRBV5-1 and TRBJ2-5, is KAGVTQTPRYLIKTRGQQVTLSCSPISGHRSVSWYQQTPGQGLQFLFEYFSETQRNKGNFPGRFSGRQFSNSRSEMNVSTLELGDSALYLCASSEQGRETQYFGPGTRLLVL.

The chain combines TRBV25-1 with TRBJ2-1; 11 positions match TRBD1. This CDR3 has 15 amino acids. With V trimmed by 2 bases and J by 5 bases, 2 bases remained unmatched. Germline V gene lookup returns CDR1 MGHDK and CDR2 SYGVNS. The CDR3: CASSEGDRGDNEQFF. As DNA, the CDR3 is TGTGCCAGCAGTGAAGGGGACAGGGGGGACAATGAGCAGTTCTTC. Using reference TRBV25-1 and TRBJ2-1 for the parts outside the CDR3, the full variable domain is EADIYQTPRYLVIGTGKKITLECSQTMGHDKMYWYQQDPGMELHLIHYSYGVNSTEKGDLSSESTVSRIRTEHFPLTLESARPSHTSQYLCASSEGDRGDNEQFFGPGTRLTVL.

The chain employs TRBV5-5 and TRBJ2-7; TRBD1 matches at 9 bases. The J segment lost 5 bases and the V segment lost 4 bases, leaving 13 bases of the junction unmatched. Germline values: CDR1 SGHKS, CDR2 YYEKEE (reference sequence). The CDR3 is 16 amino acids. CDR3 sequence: CASSLIPGQGTHEQYF. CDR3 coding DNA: TGTGCCAGCAGCCTTATCCCGGGACAGGGTACCCACGAGCAGTACTTC.

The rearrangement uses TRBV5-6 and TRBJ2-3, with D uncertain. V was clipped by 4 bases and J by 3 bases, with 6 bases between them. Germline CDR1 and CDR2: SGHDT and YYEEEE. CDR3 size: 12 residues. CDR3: CASSPQTDTQYF. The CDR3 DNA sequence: TGTGCCAGCAGCCCACAGACAGATACGCAGTATTTT.

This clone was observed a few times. The CDR3: CASSPGQIYNSPLHF. The CDR3 nucleotides read TGTGCCAGCAGTCCGGGACAGATCTATAATTCACCCCTCCACTTT. This sequence joins TRBV27 and TRBJ1-6; 7 positions agree with TRBD1. Germline V CDR1 and CDR2: MNHEY, SMNVEV (reference sequence). The V and J ends lost 5 bases and 3 bases, in that order; junction bases with no gene match: 4. This CDR3 spans 15 amino acids.

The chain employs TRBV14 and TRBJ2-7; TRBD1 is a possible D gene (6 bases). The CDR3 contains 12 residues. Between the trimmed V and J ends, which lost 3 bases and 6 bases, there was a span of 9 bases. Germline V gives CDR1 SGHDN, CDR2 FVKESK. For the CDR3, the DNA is TGTGCCAGCAGCCATCCCAGGGGCGAGCAGTACTTC. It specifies CASSHPRGEQYF.

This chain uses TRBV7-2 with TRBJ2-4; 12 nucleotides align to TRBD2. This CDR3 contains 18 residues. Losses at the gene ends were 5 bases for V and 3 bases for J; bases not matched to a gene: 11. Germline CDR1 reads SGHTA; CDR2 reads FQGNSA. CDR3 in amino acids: CASSPPSGGVPGKNIQYF. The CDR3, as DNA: TGTGCCAGCAGCCCACCTAGCGGGGGGGTCCCAGGCAAAAACATTCAGTACTTC. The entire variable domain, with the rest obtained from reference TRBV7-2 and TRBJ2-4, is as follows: GAGVSQSPSNKVTEKGKDVELRCDPISGHTALYWYRQSLGQGLEFLIYFQGNSAPDKSGLPSDRFSAERTGGSVSTLTIQRTQQEDSAVYLCASSPPSGGVPGKNIQYFGAGTRLSVL.

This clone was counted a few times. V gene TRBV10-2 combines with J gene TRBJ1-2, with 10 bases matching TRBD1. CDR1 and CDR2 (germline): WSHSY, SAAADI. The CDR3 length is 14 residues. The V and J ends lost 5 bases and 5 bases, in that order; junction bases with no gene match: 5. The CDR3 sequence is CASSQGDRGYGYTF. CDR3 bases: TGCGCCAGCAGTCAAGGGGACAGGGGTTATGGCTACACCTTC.

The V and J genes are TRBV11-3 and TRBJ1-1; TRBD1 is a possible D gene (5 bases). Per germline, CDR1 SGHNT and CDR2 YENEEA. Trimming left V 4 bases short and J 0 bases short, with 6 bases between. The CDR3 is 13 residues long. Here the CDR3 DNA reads TGTGCCAGCAGCTGGGGCTTGAACACTGAAGCTTTCTTT. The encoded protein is CASSWGLNTEAFF.

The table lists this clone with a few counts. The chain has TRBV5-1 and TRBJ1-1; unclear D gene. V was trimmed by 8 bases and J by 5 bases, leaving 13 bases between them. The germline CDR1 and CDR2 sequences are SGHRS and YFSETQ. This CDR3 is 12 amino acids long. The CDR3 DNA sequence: TGCGCCAGTAGGGCGGGTAGTACTGAAGCTTTCTTT. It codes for CASRAGSTEAFF.

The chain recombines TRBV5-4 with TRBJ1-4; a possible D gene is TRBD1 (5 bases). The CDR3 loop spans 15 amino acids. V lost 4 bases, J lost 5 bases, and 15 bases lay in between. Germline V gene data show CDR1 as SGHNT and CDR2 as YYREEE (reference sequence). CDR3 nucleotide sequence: TGTGCCAGCAGCCCGGGAGAGGGGAGGAATGAAAAACTGTTTTTT. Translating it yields CASSPGEGRNEKLFF. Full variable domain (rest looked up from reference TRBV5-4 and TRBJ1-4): ETGVTQSPTHLIKTRGQQVTLRCSSQSGHNTVSWYQQALGQGPQFIFQYYREEENGRGNFPPRFSGLQFPNYSSELNVNALELDDSALYLCASSPGEGRNEKLFFGSGTQLSVL.

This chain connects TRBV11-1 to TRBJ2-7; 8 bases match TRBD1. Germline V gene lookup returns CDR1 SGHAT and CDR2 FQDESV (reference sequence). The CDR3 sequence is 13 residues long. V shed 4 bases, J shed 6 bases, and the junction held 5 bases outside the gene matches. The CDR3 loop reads CASSSDRETEQYF. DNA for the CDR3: TGTGCCAGCAGCTCGGACAGGGAGACCGAGCAGTACTTC. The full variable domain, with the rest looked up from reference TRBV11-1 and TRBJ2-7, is EAEVAQSPRYKITEKSQAVAFWCDPISGHATLYWYRQILGQGPELLVQFQDESVVDDSQLPKDRFSAERLKGVDSTLKIQPAELGDSAMYLCASSSDRETEQYFGPGTRLTVT.

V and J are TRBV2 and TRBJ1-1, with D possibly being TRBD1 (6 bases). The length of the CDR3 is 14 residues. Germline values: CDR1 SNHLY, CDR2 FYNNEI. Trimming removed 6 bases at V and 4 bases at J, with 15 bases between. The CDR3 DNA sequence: TGTGCCAGCAGCCTCAGGGAGGGGGGCACTGAAGCTTTCTTT. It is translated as CASSLREGGTEAFF.

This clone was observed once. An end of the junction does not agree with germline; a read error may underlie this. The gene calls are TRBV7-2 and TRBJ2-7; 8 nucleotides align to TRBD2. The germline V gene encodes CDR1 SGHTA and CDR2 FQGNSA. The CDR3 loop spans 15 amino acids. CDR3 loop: CASTLRAGGANEQYF. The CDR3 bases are TGTGCCAGCACCTTAAGGGCCGGGGGGGCAAACGAGCAGTACTTC.

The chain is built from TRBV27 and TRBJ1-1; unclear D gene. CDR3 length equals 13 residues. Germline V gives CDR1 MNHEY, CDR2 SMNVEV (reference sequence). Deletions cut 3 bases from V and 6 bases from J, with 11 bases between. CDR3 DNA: TGTGCCAGCAGTTTGAGGAGGGATTCTGAAGCTTTCTTT. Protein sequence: CASSLRRDSEAFF.

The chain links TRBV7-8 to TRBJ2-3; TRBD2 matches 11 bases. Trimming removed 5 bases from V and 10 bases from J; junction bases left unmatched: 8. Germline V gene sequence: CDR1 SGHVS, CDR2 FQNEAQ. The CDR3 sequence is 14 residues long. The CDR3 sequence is CASSLGTSGVSQYF. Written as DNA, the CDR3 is TGTGCCAGCAGCCTAGGGACTAGCGGTGTATCGCAGTATTTT.